Described below is a single T cell receptor beta chain sequence and its context. The repertoire was sequenced with immunoSEQ multiplex PCR; TCRdb's copy has only in-frame clones and lacks some. The data show some 720,000 clones, with 88% seen just once and 0.0085% to 0.012% held by the top ten. The sample comes from a study of shared T cell receptors in the human thymus. Germline V gene lookup returns CDR1 SGHNT and CDR2 YYREEE (reference sequence). The CDR3 spans 15 residues. The ends were cut back, 0 bases at V and 6 bases at J, with 16 bases in the middle. Separately, the same data were catalogued under a study of human thymus T cells. That report notes: Thymus tissue was removed during corrective cardiac surgery.

The sample consisted of thymocytes. This sequence originates from a boy under two years old with a congenital heart defect. V usage is TRBV5-4 and J usage is TRBJ2-7, with D perhaps TRBD1 (6 bases). The CDR3 DNA follows: TGTGCCAGCAGCTTGGTTCCAGGGGACGCTACCGAGCAGTACTTC. Translation gives CASSLVPGDATEQYF.